These 22 T cell receptor beta chains came from one sample sequenced in a study of identical twins. TCRdb redid the calling of the 5' RACE reads with MiXCR, one entry per CDR3 protein. The repertoire has 700,000 or so distinct CDR3 sequences, around 8.3% of them found once; the top ten carry approximately 0.96%. The sample was also reused in another study, on yellow fever vaccine responses in identical twins.

The sample was PBMCs. The receptors were gathered from a young woman in good health.

The chain couples TRBV29-1 to TRBJ2-5, with 10 bases matching TRBD2. The J segment lost 3 bases and the V segment lost 7 bases, leaving 2 bases of the junction unmatched. CDR3 length: 12 residues. The germline CDR1 and CDR2 sequences are SQVTM and ANQGSEA. This CDR3 reads CSATSGEETQYF. The CDR3 nucleotides are TGCAGCGCTACTAGCGGGGAAGAGACCCAGTACTTC.

This clonotype was detected a few times. The chain uses TRBV20-1 and TRBJ1-5; 8 bases are shared with TRBD1. Trimming at V came to 6 bases and at J to 3 bases, leaving 13 bases not matched to a gene. CDR3 length: 16 amino acids. CDR1 is DFQATT and CDR2 is SNEGSKA in the germline V gene (reference sequence). The CDR3 is CSATRQGSGFNQPQHF. CDR3 nucleotide sequence: TGCAGTGCCACCAGACAGGGGTCCGGTTTCAATCAGCCCCAGCATTTT.

The chain couples TRBV7-8 to TRBJ2-7; 10 bases map to TRBD2. V dropped 1 base and J dropped 2; count of bases not matched to a gene: 11. The V gene's germline CDR1 is SGHVS and CDR2 FQNEAQ. This CDR3 is 18 amino acids long. This CDR3 is CASSLGSTSGNRPYEQYF. In nucleotides, the CDR3 is TGTGCCAGCAGCTTAGGATCAACTAGCGGGAATCGGCCCTACGAGCAGTACTTC.

This clonotype occurred many times. This chain connects TRBV12-3 or TRBV12-4 to TRBJ2-2; perhaps TRBD2 as D (6 bases). This CDR3 is 14 amino acids long. Trimming shortened V by 3 bases and J by 7 bases, and 12 bases separated the two germline ends. The CDR3 region has the DNA TGTGCCAGCAGTTTCGGGACTGCGTACGGGGAGCTGTTTTTT. It codes for CASSFGTAYGELFF.

J is TRBJ2-7 and V is TRBV28; the match to TRBD1 covers 7 bases. CDR3 length equals 15 residues. Germline V gene sequence: CDR1 MDHEN, CDR2 SYDVKM. The trim removed 4 bases at V and 3 bases at J, leaving 9 bases unmatched. The CDR3 region has the DNA TGTGCCAGCAGTTCCCCTAACGGACAGGTCTACGAGCAGTACTTC. Encoded protein: CASSSPNGQVYEQYF.

At least ten counts were recorded for this clonotype. This chain uses TRBV7-9 with TRBJ2-7; D uncertain. Germline V gene sequence: CDR1 SEHNR, CDR2 FQNEAQ (reference sequence). The V end lost 5 bases, the J end lost 0 bases, and 5 bases lay between the germline ends. This CDR3 contains 12 residues. The CDR3 reads CASSPLSYEQYF. CDR3 DNA sequence: TGTGCCAGCAGCCCACTCTCCTACGAGCAGTACTTC. Using reference TRBV7-9 and TRBJ2-7 for the parts outside the CDR3, the full variable domain is DTGVSQNPRHKITKRGQNVTFRCDPISEHNRLYWYRQTLGQGPEFLTYFQNEAQLEKSRLLSDRFSAERPKGSFSTLEIQRTEQGDSAMYLCASSPLSYEQYFGPGTRLTVT.

This clonotype was observed a few times. This chain joins TRBV5-4 and TRBJ2-7, with 8 bases lining up with TRBD2. With 3 bases clipped from V and 3 bases from J, the junction kept 2 bases outside the gene matches. There are 13 residues in the CDR3. CDR1 is SGHNT and CDR2 is YYREEE in the germline V gene (reference sequence). The CDR3 is CASSYSGVYEQYF. CDR3 in DNA: TGTGCCAGCAGCTATAGCGGGGTCTACGAGCAGTACTTC.

This clonotype was observed a handful of times. V and J are TRBV5-1 and TRBJ1-2; 7 bases are a match to TRBD1. Germline-derived CDR1 and CDR2 are SGHRS and YFSETQ. The CDR3 has 15 amino acids. With V trimmed by 0 bases and J by 2 bases, 4 bases remained unmatched. The CDR3 spells CASSLGTGENYGYTF. CDR3 nucleotide sequence: TGCGCCAGCAGCTTGGGCACAGGGGAAAACTATGGCTACACCTTC.

Ten or more counts support this clonotype. The chain recombines TRBV5-1 with TRBJ2-2, with TRBD2 matching 7 bases. Germline trimming cut 0 bases from V and 7 bases from J; bases unmatched to any gene: 9. Germline-derived CDR1 and CDR2 are SGHRS and YFSETQ. This CDR3 has 16 residues. CDR3 loop: CASSLVESGVIGELFF. DNA of the CDR3: TGCGCCAGCAGCTTGGTTGAAAGCGGGGTAATCGGGGAGCTGTTTTTT.

V gene TRBV30 combines with J gene TRBJ2-1; D may be TRBD2 (6 bases). V was pared by 0 bases and J by 7 bases, with 10 bases between. CDR1 and CDR2 from the germline V gene are GTSNPN and SVGIG (reference sequence). This CDR3 spans 13 amino acids. CDR3: CAWSVLGGNEQFF. The CDR3 DNA reads as TGTGCCTGGAGTGTACTCGGGGGAAATGAGCAGTTCTTC. Combining the CDR3 with reference TRBV30 and TRBJ2-1 gives the whole variable domain SQTIHQWPATLVQPVGSPLSLECTVEGTSNPNLYWYRQAAGRGLQLLFYSVGIGQISSEVPQNLSASRPQDRQFILSSKKLLLSDSGFYLCAWSVLGGNEQFFGPGTRLTVL.

This clonotype was seen a handful of times. The chain is built from TRBV18 and TRBJ2-2; no clear D gene. With 2 bases removed from V and 10 bases from J, the gap between germline ends came to 8 bases. Germline lookup yields CDR1 KGHSH and CDR2 LQKENI. The CDR3 totals 12 residues. This CDR3 is CASSPKKVELFF. The CDR3 DNA follows: TGTGCCAGCTCACCAAAGAAAGTGGAGCTGTTTTTT.

This clonotype was counted ten times or more. The V call is TRBV10-3, the J call TRBJ2-1, with 7 positions matching TRBD1. CDR1 and CDR2 (germline): ENHRY, SYGVKD. The CDR3 is 13 residues long. The trim removed 7 bases at V and 9 bases at J, leaving 9 bases unmatched. CDR3: CAINDRDTGEQFF. For the CDR3, the DNA is TGTGCCATCAATGACAGGGATACGGGTGAGCAGTTCTTC.

The rearrangement links TRBV20-1 to TRBJ2-7; TRBD2 matches 8 bases. The germline CDR1 and CDR2 sequences are DFQATT and SNEGSKA (reference sequence). V trimming: 6 bases; J trimming: 2 bases; junction bases outside the gene matches: 9. The CDR3 is made up of 14 amino acids. The CDR3, as DNA: TGCAGTGCCCCTCAGCGGGGGAGGACCTACGAGCAGTACTTC. The encoded protein is CSAPQRGRTYEQYF.

This clonotype was detected many times. The gene calls are TRBV12-3 or TRBV12-4 and TRBJ2-2; the match to TRBD1 covers 10 bases. The CDR3 is made up of 17 amino acids. V was clipped by 5 bases and J by 0 bases; unmatched bases: 6. The CDR3 DNA follows: TGTGCCAGCAGTACAACGACAGGGGGCACGAACACCGGGGAGCTGTTTTTT. Amino acids: CASSTTTGGTNTGELFF.

About this clonotype itself: A junction boundary mismatches the germline segment, possibly from a read error. The V and J genes are TRBV29-1 and TRBJ1-2, with 7 bases matching TRBD1. This CDR3 is built from 14 residues. CDR1 and CDR2 (germline): SQVTM, ANQGSEA. DNA for the CDR3: TGCAGCGTTGAAGATCCAGGGGGGGTCCATGGCTTCACCTTC. Translation: CSVEDPGGVHGFTF.

The chain employs TRBV4-1 and TRBJ2-5; TRBD2 matches at 12 bases. CDR3 length: 17 amino acids. CDR1 is MGHRA, CDR2 YSYEKL, per germline. V lost 1 base to trimming and J lost 2 bases; unmatched junction nucleotides: 5. The CDR3 sequence: CASSQVASGGGQETQYF. CDR3 nucleotide sequence: TGCGCCAGCAGCCAAGTGGCTAGCGGGGGGGGTCAAGAGACCCAGTACTTC.

This chain links TRBV20-1 with TRBJ2-3; TRBD1 might be the D (5 bases). Germline CDR1 reads DFQATT; CDR2 reads SNEGSKA (reference sequence). This CDR3 has 15 residues. V was cut by 2 bases and J by 0 bases, with 12 bases left in between. The CDR3 here is CSARKTGASTDTQYF. CDR3 DNA: TGCAGTGCTAGAAAAACAGGCGCTAGCACAGATACGCAGTATTTT.

CDR3 coding DNA: TGCAGTGCTACGGGAGTGAACACCGGGGAGCTGTTTTTT. Its translation: CSATGVNTGELFF. V gene TRBV20-1 combines with J gene TRBJ2-2, with D possibly being TRBD2 (6 bases). Germline CDR1 reads DFQATT; CDR2 reads SNEGSKA (reference sequence). V was trimmed by 4 bases and J by 1 base, leaving 7 bases between them. The CDR3 has 13 residues.

This chain links TRBV12-3 or TRBV12-4 with TRBJ1-1, with TRBD1 identical over 9 bases. This CDR3 has 16 amino acids. The V segment lost 5 bases and the J segment 4 bases; nucleotides outside the gene matches: 11. In DNA form, the CDR3 reads TGTGCCAGCAGTCCGGCATGGGACAGGGAGGGCACTGAAGCTTTCTTT. This gives the protein CASSPAWDREGTEAFF.

The chain joins TRBV20-1 to TRBJ2-1; maybe TRBD1 (6 bases). CDR1 and CDR2 (germline): DFQATT, SNEGSKA (reference sequence). The CDR3 covers 15 residues. V was cut by 7 bases and J by 4 bases, with 20 bases left in between. CDR3 in amino acids: CSVTPGTKAYNEQFF. As DNA, the CDR3 is TGCAGTGTCACCCCCGGGACAAAAGCTTACAATGAGCAGTTCTTC.

This clonotype was detected a few times. V is TRBV4-3 and J is TRBJ2-5; possibly TRBD2 for D (6 bases). There are 14 residues in the CDR3. The V and J ends lost 0 bases and 5 bases respectively, with 10 bases between them. Germline V gives CDR1 LGHNA, CDR2 YSLEER. CDR3 DNA sequence: TGCGCCAGCAGCCAAGAGCGGGAATTGGAGACCCAGTACTTC. It is translated as CASSQERELETQYF.

This clonotype was counted between two and nine times. V usage is TRBV7-8 and J usage is TRBJ1-1; D unclear. Germline V gene data show CDR1 as SGHVS and CDR2 as FQNEAQ. The V end lost 1 base, the J end lost 5 bases, and 17 bases lay between the germline ends. The CDR3 consists of 16 residues. Here the CDR3 reads CASSLGERARGTEAFF. CDR3 coding DNA: TGTGCCAGCAGCTTAGGGGAGAGGGCAAGAGGTACTGAAGCTTTCTTT.